Following are 19 T cell receptor beta chains from one sample sequenced in a study of blood T cell repertoires in COVID-19. Libraries were prepared by immunoSEQ multiplex PCR; TCRdb keeps only in-frame clonotypes and omits some of them. Of over 200,000 clones listed, 80% to 85% are singletons. Sequences were obtained from peripheral blood. These TCRs come from a human donor in a cohort sampled during active COVID-19.

The chain combines TRBV7-3 with TRBJ1-2; D uncertain. From germline, CDR1 is SGHTA and CDR2 FQGTGA. V shed 5 bases and J shed 7 bases, with 17 bases lying between them. The CDR3 loop spans 14 amino acids. The CDR3 DNA is TGTGCCAGCAGCGTCGGGATCCGGACGGGTGGCTACACCTTC. Its translation is CASSVGIRTGGYTF.

V is TRBV14 and J is TRBJ2-3; D gene unclear. This CDR3 is built from 12 residues. V lost 1 base to trimming and J lost 9 bases, with 8 bases between them. Germline CDR1 reads SGHDN; CDR2 reads FVKESK. CDR3 sequence: CASSQARHTQYF. The CDR3 nucleotides are TGTGCCAGCAGCCAAGCTAGGCACACGCAGTATTTT.

This chain connects TRBV5-3 to TRBJ2-7, with 14 bases fitting TRBD2. TRBV5-3 is annotated as an ORF whose role is uncertain. V was pared by 3 bases and J by 5 bases, with 1 base of the junction left unmatched. The length of the CDR3 is 14 residues. CDR3 protein: CARSSGLAGDEQYF. Here the CDR3 DNA reads TGTGCCAGAAGCTCGGGACTAGCGGGAGACGAGCAGTACTTC.

The V and J genes are TRBV27 and TRBJ2-7, with TRBD2 identical over 7 bases. CDR1 is MNHEY, CDR2 SMNVEV, per germline (reference sequence). V was pared by 5 bases and J by 2 bases, with 9 bases of the junction left unmatched. This CDR3 comprises 15 residues. CDR3 sequence: CASSLSAGRPYEQYF. DNA of the CDR3: TGTGCCAGCAGTCTCTCAGCGGGACGGCCCTACGAGCAGTACTTC.

The V call is TRBV28, the J call TRBJ2-5; 12 bases match TRBD2. In germline, CDR1 is MDHEN, CDR2 SYDVKM. CDR3 length: 15 residues. Trimming took 3 bases from V and 5 from J; bases not matched to a gene: 4. The CDR3 DNA reads TGTGCCAGCAGTTTTCCACTAGCGGGAGGTGAGACCCAGTACTTC. Translating gives CASSFPLAGGETQYF.

The chain couples TRBV27 to TRBJ2-7, with 8 bases fitting TRBD2. Germline-derived CDR1 and CDR2 are MNHEY and SMNVEV (reference sequence). The CDR3 length is 14 residues. The V segment lost 8 bases and the J segment 0 bases; nucleotides outside the gene matches: 6. CDR3 amino acids: CASREGLSSYEQYF. In DNA, the CDR3 is TGTGCCAGCCGGGAGGGGCTGAGCTCCTACGAGCAGTACTTC.

This sequence joins TRBV6-5 and TRBJ1-1; D remains ambiguous. Trimming pared 2 bases from V and 7 bases from J, leaving 5 bases between. The CDR3 totals 11 residues. The germline gives CDR1 MNHEY, CDR2 SVGAGI. CDR3 nucleotide sequence: TGTGCCAGCAGTTACACTTTTGAAGCTTTCTTT. This sequence encodes CASSYTFEAFF.

This clone was seen more than once but under ten times. The V and J genes are TRBV18 and TRBJ2-7, with TRBD1 matching over 8 bases. Unmatched junction bases numbered 10, after V lost 1 base and J lost 2 bases. The CDR3 is 17 amino acids. From germline, CDR1 is KGHSH and CDR2 LQKENI. For the CDR3, the DNA is TGTGCCAGCTCACCACGAGGACAGGGAGGTATGGCCTACGAGCAGTACTTC. Translating gives CASSPRGQGGMAYEQYF.

The CDR3 nucleotides read TGTGCCAGCAGCTCCCTCCACCGACGGACAGGGAGTGTAACAGATACGCAGTATTTT. Residues: CASSSLHRRTGSVTDTQYF. The genes are TRBV7-9 and TRBJ2-3, with TRBD1 matching 8 bases. The V and J ends lost 4 bases and 3 bases, in that order; junction bases with no gene match: 18. Per germline, CDR1 SEHNR and CDR2 FQNEAQ (reference sequence). The CDR3 is 19 amino acids.

Points on this clone: Other DNA variants within this sample encode the same CDR3. The chain is built from TRBV6-2 or TRBV6-3 and TRBJ1-5; tentative D call: TRBD1 (5 bases). The germline CDR1 and CDR2 sequences are MNHEY and SVGEGT. The CDR3 has 14 residues. Trimming took 5 bases from V and 1 from J, leaving 9 bases between them. CDR3 in amino acids: CASSLQGSNQPQHF. CDR3 DNA sequence: TGTGCCAGCAGTCTTCAGGGAAGCAATCAGCCCCAGCATTTT.

V is TRBV11-3 and J is TRBJ1-1, with D unresolved. The V gene's germline CDR1 is SGHNT and CDR2 YENEEA. The CDR3 extends over 12 amino acids. Trimming took off 5 bases at V and 1 base at J, with 5 bases between the two ends. Written as DNA, the CDR3 is TGTGCCAGCAGCGCACAGAACACTGAAGCTTTCTTT. Translated, it gives CASSAQNTEAFF.

This chain uses TRBV28 with TRBJ1-4; D is ambiguous. Germline V gives CDR1 MDHEN, CDR2 SYDVKM. V dropped 6 bases and J dropped 3 bases, with 8 bases sitting between them. There are 13 residues in the CDR3. The CDR3 DNA reads TGTGCCAGCAGGCCCGAGGCTAATGAAAAACTGTTTTTT. This encodes CASRPEANEKLFF. Full variable domain (rest looked up from reference TRBV28 and TRBJ1-4): DVKVTQSSRYLVKRTGEKVFLECVQDMDHENMFWYRQDPGLGLRLIYFSYDVKMKEKGDIPEGYSVSREKKERFSLILESASTNQTSMYLCASRPEANEKLFFGSGTQLSVL.

This clone was seen more than once but under ten times. J is TRBJ2-7 and V is TRBV9; 7 bases map to TRBD2. The J segment lost 3 bases and the V segment lost 0 bases, leaving 3 bases of the junction unmatched. CDR1 is SGDLS and CDR2 is YYNGEE in the germline V gene. The CDR3 length is 14 residues. CDR3 DNA sequence: TGTGCCAGCAGCGTAGGACTAGCAGGCTACGAGCAGTACTTC. Protein sequence: CASSVGLAGYEQYF. Full variable domain (rest looked up from reference TRBV9 and TRBJ2-7): DSGVTQTPKHLITATGQRVTLRCSPRSGDLSVYWYQQSLDQGLQFLIQYYNGEERAKGNILERFSAQQFPDLHSELNLSSLELGDSALYFCASSVGLAGYEQYFGPGTRLTVT.

The chain joins TRBV5-1 to TRBJ2-7; 8 nucleotides agree with TRBD1. CDR3 size: 15 residues. The germline V gene encodes CDR1 SGHRS and CDR2 YFSETQ. V lost 4 bases to trimming and J lost 3 bases; unmatched junction nucleotides: 9. The CDR3 protein is CASSPRQGTFYEQYF. CDR3 in DNA: TGCGCCAGCAGCCCCAGACAGGGGACCTTCTACGAGCAGTACTTC.

This rearrangement joins TRBV2 to TRBJ2-1; 8 bases fit TRBD2. Germline assignment: CDR1 SNHLY and CDR2 FYNNEI. Trimming at V came to 6 bases and at J to 5 bases, leaving 9 bases not matched to a gene. This CDR3 is 15 amino acids long. CDR3 region: CASRKKLAANNEQFF. The CDR3 nucleotides read TGTGCCAGCAGGAAGAAACTAGCGGCCAACAATGAGCAGTTCTTC.

This chain uses TRBV7-9 with TRBJ1-1; D gene uncertain. V lost 7 bases to trimming and J lost 1 base, with 10 bases between them. Germline V gives CDR1 SEHNR, CDR2 FQNEAQ (reference sequence). The CDR3 is 13 amino acids. CDR3 coding DNA: TGTGCCAGCAAAGCAGGTTGGAACACTGAAGCTTTCTTT. The encoded protein is CASKAGWNTEAFF.

This rearrangement joins TRBV28 to TRBJ2-5; D might be TRBD1 (6 bases). From germline, CDR1 is MDHEN and CDR2 SYDVKM. Trimming took off 8 bases at V and 1 base at J, with 14 bases between the two ends. This CDR3 spans 14 amino acids. The CDR3 sequence: CASGPWTAQETQYF. DNA for the CDR3: TGTGCCAGCGGCCCTTGGACAGCCCAAGAGACCCAGTACTTC.

The chain combines TRBV28 with TRBJ1-1; D not certain. The CDR3 length is 15 residues. Trimming took off 7 bases at V and 2 bases at J, with 17 bases between the two ends. Germline CDR1 is MDHEN and CDR2 is SYDVKM. The CDR3 DNA reads TGTGCCAGCATTCCTACTCTGGGAGCTAACACTGAAGCTTTCTTT. Protein: CASIPTLGANTEAFF.

The chain is built from TRBV5-1 and TRBJ1-2; 8 nucleotides align to TRBD1. Trimming at V came to 0 bases and at J to 1 base, leaving 8 bases not matched to a gene. CDR3 length: 17 amino acids. The germline gives CDR1 SGHRS, CDR2 YFSETQ. The CDR3 DNA follows: TGCGCCAGCAGCTTGGAGACAGGGGCTTCGGTTAACTATGGCTACACCTTC. Its translation is CASSLETGASVNYGYTF. Full variable domain (remainder filled in from reference TRBV5-1 and TRBJ1-2): KAGVTQTPRYLIKTRGQQVTLSCSPISGHRSVSWYQQTPGQGLQFLFEYFSETQRNKGNFPGRFSGRQFSNSRSEMNVSTLELGDSALYLCASSLETGASVNYGYTFGSGTRLTVV.